The TCR beta chain under discussion was sequenced for a study of OX40 agonist ivuxolimab in advanced cancers. Assay used: immunoSEQ multiplex PCR; TCRdb lists only in-frame clones, some missing. The sample has under 65,000 clones; approximately 90% are singletons. Deletions cut 11 bases from V and 0 bases from J, with 16 bases between. This CDR3 has 14 amino acids. Germline V CDR1 and CDR2: LNHDA, SQIVND (reference sequence). The chain carries TRBV19 and TRBJ1-1; D perhaps matches TRBD1 (6 bases). The material sequenced was CD4+ or CD8+ T cells sorted from blood, taken in a trial of the OX40 agonist ivuxolimab. This TCR was sampled from an adult with an advanced solid tumor such as melanoma, head and neck, liver or kidney cancer. The CDR3: CAAGDDSLNTEAFF. The CDR3 DNA sequence: TGTGCCGCAGGGGACGACAGCCTGAACACTGAAGCTTTCTTT.